Here is one TCR beta chain with its context. Germline loops: CDR1 SGHVS, CDR2 FQNEAQ. Trimming at V came to 2 bases and at J to 0 bases, leaving 18 bases not matched to a gene. The CDR3 totals 21 residues. This specimen belongs to a study of cytomegalovirus exposure and HLA in healthy donors. PCR involved 60 Vbeta and 13 Jbeta primers. Sequencing used immunoSEQ multiplex PCR; TCRdb keeps in-frame clones, though not all of them. The sample consists of about 82,000 clones, 74% of them appearing once. The chain combines TRBV7-8 with TRBJ1-5, with 8 positions matching TRBD1. The receptor comes from a man between 25 and 39 years old in good health and CMV-seropositive. The specimen was PBMCs. This CDR3 is CASSLNYTPRTGLYSNQPQHF. The CDR3 DNA follows: TGTGCCAGCAGCTTAAACTACACCCCGAGGACAGGGTTATATAGCAATCAGCCCCAGCATTTT.